This T cell receptor beta chain originates from a study of tumor and adjacent non-tumor tissue in lung cancer. As for the study in general: Patients were aged about 30 to 80, about ten men and 4 to 6 women, stage I to III. On average, productive TCRbeta reads reached about 4.17 million per sample.

Findings and limits, study-wide: Normal lung showed higher cumulative top 100 clone frequency than tumor. Tumor tissue had significantly higher TCR diversity than normal lung.

The CDR3 has 17 residues. V was trimmed by 4 bases and J by 0 bases, leaving 18 bases between them. Per germline, CDR1 MNHEY and CDR2 SVGAGI. In regard to this clonotype: No antigen is known for it.

RNA was extracted from bulk tissue without any cell sorting. Distant lung tissue was collected more than 3 cm away from the tumor edge. TCRbeta libraries were built with three rounds of nested PCR, modified from ARM-PCR. Via MiXCR, TCRdb re-called the multiplex PCR reads, giving one row per CDR3 protein. Among more than 75,000 distinct CDR3 sequences, roughly 78% were seen once, and the ten largest hold approximately 28%. This chain joins TRBV6-5 and TRBJ1-2; no clear D gene. Material: distant non-tumor lung tissue. This receptor was identified in a man aged 55-75 years with small cell lung cancer. CDR3 DNA: TGTGCCAGCAGTTCACCTGGACGGAGAGTGACTAACTATGGCTACACCTTC. Translating gives CASSSPGRRVTNYGYTF.